This passage covers 26 T cell receptor beta chains from one sample sequenced in a study of PD-1 blockade in classical Hodgkin lymphoma. Produced via immunoSEQ multiplex PCR; TCRdb's table is partial and in-frame only. The table includes 24,000 or so clones, 80% to 85% detected once. No patient escaped relapse after autologous stem cell transplantation, and brentuximab vedotin exposure varied. The sequenced sample was peripheral blood mononuclear cells (PBMCs), obtained before the second cycle of nivolumab. The receptor set was obtained from a human donor with classical Hodgkin lymphoma.

This chain links TRBV7-3 with TRBJ1-1; D remains unclear. The V and J ends lost 1 base and 6 bases respectively, with 12 bases between them. CDR1 is SGHTA and CDR2 is FQGTGA in the germline V gene. CDR3 length: 14 residues. CDR3 in amino acids: CASSLIGDVAEAFF. The CDR3 DNA is TGTGCCAGCAGCTTAATCGGGGATGTGGCTGAAGCTTTCTTT. Complete variable domain (other parts from reference TRBV7-3 and TRBJ1-1): GAGVSQTPSNKVTEKGKYVELRCDPISGHTALYWYRQSLGQGPEFLIYFQGTGAADDSGLPNDRFFAVRPEGSVSTLKIQRTERGDSAVYLCASSLIGDVAEAFFGQGTRLTVV.

V usage is TRBV19 and J usage is TRBJ1-2; no reliable D call. With 1 base removed from V and 5 bases from J, the gap between germline ends came to 11 bases. The CDR3 loop spans 14 amino acids. Germline V gene lookup returns CDR1 LNHDA and CDR2 SQIVND (reference sequence). The DNA for the CDR3 is TGTGCCAGTAGTATAGGTGGGGTTGGATATGGCTACACCTTC. As protein: CASSIGGVGYGYTF.

The CDR3 loop reads CASSESRAKLFF. In nucleotides, the CDR3 is TGTGCCAGCAGTGAATCAAGGGCGAAACTGTTTTTT. The chain carries TRBV25-1 and TRBJ1-4; D not resolved. The CDR3 sequence is 12 residues long. In germline, CDR1 is MGHDK, CDR2 SYGVNS. Trimming removed 1 base at V and 11 bases at J, with 8 bases between.

V and J are TRBV7-9 and TRBJ2-3, with D possibly TRBD2 on 6 matching bases. The CDR3 contains 16 residues. Per germline, CDR1 SEHNR and CDR2 FQNEAQ (reference sequence). Trimming shortened V by 5 bases and J by 0 bases, and 15 bases separated the two germline ends. This CDR3 is CASSRGAGLSTDTQYF. The CDR3 DNA reads TGTGCCAGCAGCCGGGGAGCGGGCCTTAGCACAGATACGCAGTATTTT.

The chain is built from TRBV27 and TRBJ1-4; D is possibly TRBD1 (6 bases). V gave up 3 bases and J gave up 8 bases, with 13 bases separating them. CDR1 is MNHEY, CDR2 SMNVEV, per germline (reference sequence). The CDR3 is made up of 14 amino acids. CDR3 in amino acids: CASSFHKGGEKLFF. The CDR3 DNA follows: TGTGCCAGCAGTTTCCATAAAGGGGGAGAAAAACTGTTTTTT.

This chain joins TRBV4-2 and TRBJ1-6; 8 bases are shared with TRBD1. The CDR3 extends over 15 amino acids. Germline-derived CDR1 and CDR2 are LGHNA and YNFKEQ. Germline trimming cut 0 bases from V and 10 bases from J; bases unmatched to any gene: 5. The DNA of the CDR3 is TGTGCCAGCAGCCAAGAGACAGGGGCGAACTCACCCCTCCACTTT. The encoded protein is CASSQETGANSPLHF.

This sequence joins TRBV28 and TRBJ1-5; D is unresolved. The CDR3 loop spans 13 amino acids. Germline V gene lookup returns CDR1 MDHEN and CDR2 SYDVKM. V lost 8 bases and J 6 bases, leaving 14 bases between the germline ends. CDR3 in DNA: TGTGCCAGCCGGCCCAGGACGCGTCAGCCCCAGCATTTT. Translated, it gives CASRPRTRQPQHF.

The rearrangement links TRBV19 to TRBJ1-1, with 8 bases matching TRBD1. Trimming cost V 6 bases and J 5 bases; bases outside gene matches: 8. The germline gives CDR1 LNHDA, CDR2 SQIVND (reference sequence). There are 14 residues in the CDR3. In DNA, the CDR3 is TGTGCCAGTAGGCTAAGACAGGGGTGGACTGAAGCTTTCTTT. This codes for CASRLRQGWTEAFF.

The chain is built from TRBV5-1 and TRBJ2-2; D perhaps matches TRBD1 (5 bases). Germline CDR1 SGHRS, CDR2 YFSETQ. The V end lost 4 bases, the J end lost 1 base, and 8 bases lay between the germline ends. This CDR3 contains 14 residues. CDR3 sequence (DNA): TGCGCCAGCAGCCTTACAGGGAACACCGGGGAGCTGTTTTTT. Translation: CASSLTGNTGELFF.

The CDR3 coding sequence is TGTGCCAGCAGCTTAACGAGAACAACGAACACCGGGGAGCTGTTTTTT. Its translation is CASSLTRTTNTGELFF. The chain employs TRBV7-3 and TRBJ2-2; D is unresolved. Germline V lookup: CDR1 SGHTA, CDR2 FQGTGA. The CDR3 is 16 amino acids. V was pared by 0 bases and J by 0 bases, with 8 bases between.

This chain joins TRBV4-2 and TRBJ2-1; TRBD2 aligns across 11 bases. With 3 bases clipped from V and 4 bases from J, the junction kept 8 bases outside the gene matches. CDR3 length equals 17 residues. CDR1 is LGHNA and CDR2 is YNFKEQ in the germline V gene. Written as DNA, the CDR3 is TGTGCCAGCAGCCAGACCCGACTAGCGGGGATATACAATGAGCAGTTCTTC. As protein: CASSQTRLAGIYNEQFF.

The rearrangement uses TRBV5-6 and TRBJ2-3; 15 bases fit TRBD2. The V segment lost 5 bases and the J segment 3 bases; nucleotides outside the gene matches: 4. There are 16 residues in the CDR3. The germline CDR1 and CDR2 sequences are SGHDT and YYEEEE. The chain's CDR3 is CASRAGTSGGTDTQYF. DNA for the CDR3: TGTGCCAGCAGAGCCGGGACTAGCGGGGGGACAGATACGCAGTATTTT.

The chain couples TRBV5-1 to TRBJ2-2; D is unclear. Germline CDR1 is SGHRS and CDR2 is YFSETQ. V lost 0 bases and J lost 7, with 4 bases in between. This CDR3 spans 12 amino acids. The CDR3 bases are TGCGCCAGCAGCTTGGTTTACGGGGAGCTGTTTTTT. Its translation: CASSLVYGELFF.

This clone was seen more than once but under ten times. The chain recombines TRBV5-5 with TRBJ1-5, with D hard to call. The germline V gene encodes CDR1 SGHKS and CDR2 YYEKEE (reference sequence). The V and J ends lost 4 bases and 7 bases respectively, with 12 bases between them. There are 13 residues in the CDR3. The CDR3 here is CASSTNAGQPQHF. The DNA for the CDR3 is TGTGCCAGCAGCACTAACGCGGGACAGCCCCAGCATTTT.

The V gene is TRBV30, the J gene TRBJ1-6, with a possible D match to TRBD1 (6 bases). Germline V gives CDR1 GTSNPN, CDR2 SVGIG (reference sequence). The CDR3 has 17 residues. Between the trimmed V and J ends, which lost 4 bases and 8 bases, there was a span of 24 bases. This CDR3 is CAWMSDRQRGVDSPLHF. The DNA of the CDR3 is TGTGCCTGGATGTCGGACCGACAGAGGGGGGTTGATTCACCCCTCCACTTT.

This clone was detected ten times or more. This chain links TRBV21-1 with TRBJ1-5. TRBV21-1 is recorded as a pseudogene. The length of the CDR3 is 20 residues. This CDR3 is CASSKCGGGLAPSFHQPQHF. DNA for the CDR3: TGTGCCAGCAGCAAATGTGGGGGAGGGTTAGCCCCCTCATTCCATCAGCCCCAGCATTTT.

The rearrangement uses TRBV4-1 and TRBJ2-1; TRBD2 aligns across 14 bases. The CDR3 runs to 17 residues. The germline V gene encodes CDR1 MGHRA and CDR2 YSYEKL. With V trimmed by 2 bases and J by 4 bases, 4 bases remained unmatched. The CDR3 spells CASSQPGTSGGYNEQFF. DNA of the CDR3: TGCGCCAGCAGCCAACCCGGGACTAGCGGGGGATACAATGAGCAGTTCTTC.

This clone showed up just a few times. The rearrangement uses TRBV2 and TRBJ1-6; D not certain. CDR3 size: 14 residues. Germline assignment: CDR1 SNHLY and CDR2 FYNNEI. Deletions cut 3 bases from V and 7 bases from J, with 10 bases between. The CDR3 here is CASSERRENSPLHF. The CDR3 DNA reads as TGTGCCAGCAGTGAGAGACGGGAAAATTCACCCCTCCACTTT.

The J gene is TRBJ1-3, the V gene TRBV18, with TRBD1 identical over 9 bases. The CDR3 consists of 15 residues. Germline lookup yields CDR1 KGHSH and CDR2 LQKENI. Germline trimming cut 1 base from V and 8 bases from J; bases unmatched to any gene: 6. This CDR3 reads CASSPRTGAVDTIYF. The CDR3 nucleotides read TGTGCCAGCTCACCACGGACAGGGGCAGTAGACACCATATATTTT.

The chain links TRBV5-1 to TRBJ2-5; D call uncertain. In germline, CDR1 is SGHRS, CDR2 YFSETQ. The length of the CDR3 is 11 residues. Trimming cost V 4 bases and J 4 bases, with 5 bases left between them. CDR3: CASSQRETQYF. The DNA of the CDR3 is TGCGCCAGCAGCCAGAGAGAGACCCAGTACTTC.

This clone was seen only once. The genes are TRBV7-9 and TRBJ2-5; possibly TRBD1 or TRBD2 for D (5 bases each). The germline V gene has CDR1 SEHNR and CDR2 FQNEAQ (reference sequence). Trimming pared 3 bases from V and 5 bases from J, leaving 7 bases between. The CDR3 totals 12 residues. The CDR3 DNA reads TGTGCCAGCAGCTTTGGGACGGAGACCCAGTACTTC. Residues: CASSFGTETQYF.

The rearrangement links TRBV19 to TRBJ1-2; 7 bases line up with TRBD1. Germline trimming cut 3 bases from V and 4 bases from J; bases unmatched to any gene: 8. This CDR3 spans 15 amino acids. Germline loops: CDR1 LNHDA, CDR2 SQIVND (reference sequence). CDR3 region: CASSITGDWGYGYTF. CDR3 coding DNA: TGTGCCAGTAGTATCACAGGGGATTGGGGCTATGGCTACACCTTC.

V gene TRBV7-3 combines with J gene TRBJ2-2, with 10 bases that match TRBD1. The CDR3 consists of 16 residues. V shed 5 bases and J 5 bases; nucleotides not matched to a gene: 8. Germline V gene sequence: CDR1 SGHTA, CDR2 FQGTGA. CDR3 nucleotide sequence: TGTGCCAGCAGCCACCGGGACAGGGGCGGGACCGGGGAGCTGTTTTTT. This translates into CASSHRDRGGTGELFF.

Notes on this clone: One junction end does not reproduce the germline sequence, and a read error may be involved. The chain combines TRBV30 with TRBJ1-2, with D uncertain. This CDR3 spans 11 amino acids. CDR1 is GTSNPN, CDR2 SVGIG, per germline (reference sequence). CDR3 nucleotide sequence: TGCTGTTTCAGGATTCCCTATGGCTACACCTTC. Translation gives CCFRIPYGYTF.

This clone was found once. V usage is TRBV5-6 and J usage is TRBJ2-5, with D perhaps TRBD1 (5 bases). V was pared by 4 bases and J by 2 bases, with 12 bases between. Germline V CDR1 and CDR2: SGHDT, YYEEEE. CDR3 length equals 14 residues. CDR3 amino acids: CASSPGQRQETQYF. The DNA for the CDR3 is TGTGCCAGCAGCCCTGGACAACGGCAAGAGACCCAGTACTTC.

J is TRBJ2-1 and V is TRBV2; 7 bases fit TRBD2. Germline-derived CDR1 and CDR2 are SNHLY and FYNNEI. V shed 8 bases, J shed 8 bases, and the junction held 6 bases outside the gene matches. This CDR3 spans 12 amino acids. CDR3 amino acids: CASSSGSDEQFF. Written as DNA, the CDR3 is TGTGCCAGCTCTAGCGGAAGCGATGAGCAGTTCTTC.